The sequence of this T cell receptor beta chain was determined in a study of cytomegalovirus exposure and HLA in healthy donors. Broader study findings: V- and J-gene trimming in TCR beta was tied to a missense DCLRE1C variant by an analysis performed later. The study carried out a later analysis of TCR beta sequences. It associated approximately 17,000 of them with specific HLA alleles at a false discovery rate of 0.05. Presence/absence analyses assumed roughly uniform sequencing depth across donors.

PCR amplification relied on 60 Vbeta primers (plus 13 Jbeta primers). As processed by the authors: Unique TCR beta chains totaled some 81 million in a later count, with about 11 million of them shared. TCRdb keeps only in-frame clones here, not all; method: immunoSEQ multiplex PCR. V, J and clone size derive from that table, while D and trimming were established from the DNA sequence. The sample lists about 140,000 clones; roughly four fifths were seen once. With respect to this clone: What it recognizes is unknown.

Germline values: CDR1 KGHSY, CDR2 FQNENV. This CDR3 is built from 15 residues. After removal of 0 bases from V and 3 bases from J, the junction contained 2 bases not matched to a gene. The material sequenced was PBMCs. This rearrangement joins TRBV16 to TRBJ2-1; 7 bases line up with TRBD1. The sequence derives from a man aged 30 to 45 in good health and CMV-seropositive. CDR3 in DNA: TGTGCCAGCAGCCAATCCCGGACAGGCTACAATGAGCAGTTCTTC. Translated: CASSQSRTGYNEQFF. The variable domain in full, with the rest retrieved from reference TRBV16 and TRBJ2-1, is GEEVAQTPKHLVRGEGQKAKLYCAPIKGHSYVFWYQQVLKNEFKFLISFQNENVFDETGMPKERFSAKCLPNSPCSLEIQATKLEDSAVYFCASSQSRTGYNEQFFGPGTRLTVL.